A selection of T cell receptor beta chains follows, all from one sample in a study of blood T cell repertoires in COVID-19. Libraries were prepared by immunoSEQ multiplex PCR; TCRdb keeps only in-frame clonotypes and omits some of them. Found here are roughly 420,000 clones, 70% to 90% of them singletons; the top ten hold more than 0.85%. Material for sequencing was PBMCs or T cells enriched from blood (not recorded which). The receptors were gathered from a woman aged 25 to 39 with acute COVID-19. CDR3s include the opening cysteine and the closing phenylalanine or tryptophan. Fields, in order: D gene, V gene, clone size, J gene, CDR3 DNA, CDR3 protein. D genes are given only for firm matches. Clone size is shown for a subset of rows, as once, few, many or a class of expanded clone.

NA	TRBV5-1	NA	TRBJ1-3	TGCGCCAGCAGCTTGGGCCCAGGGGCTGGAAACACCATATATTTT	CASSLGPGAGNTIYF
NA	TRBV5-1	NA	TRBJ1-1	TGCGCCAGCAGCACCCTTGGCGGTGAAGCTTTCTTT	CASSTLGGEAFF
NA	TRBV6-5	NA	TRBJ2-7	TGTGCCAGCAGTTACTTCGCTAGCTCCTACGAGCAGTACTTC	CASSYFASSYEQYF
TRBD1	TRBV11-2	few	TRBJ1-2	TGTGCCAGCAGCGGAGGGACAGGGGGAGGATATGGCTACACCTTC	CASSGGTGGGYGYTF
TRBD1	TRBV7-9	NA	TRBJ2-7	TGTGCCAGCAGCTTTAATGACAGGGACGCCTACGAGCAGTACTTC	CASSFNDRDAYEQYF
TRBD1	TRBV29-1	NA	TRBJ2-7	TGCAGCGTGGTGGACAGGTCCTACGAGCAGTACTTC	CSVVDRSYEQYF
NA	TRBV5-6	NA	TRBJ1-2	TGTGCCAGCAGCTTGCGCTATCCGTATGGCTACACCTTC	CASSLRYPYGYTF
NA	TRBV5-1	few	TRBJ1-5	TGCGCCAGCAGCTTGGAGGGGGATAGCAATCAGCCCCAGCATTTT	CASSLEGDSNQPQHF
NA	TRBV7-2	NA	TRBJ1-3	TGTGCCAGCAGCTTAGAATATTGGGGCCGTGGAAACACCATATATTTT	CASSLEYWGRGNTIYF
TRBD1	TRBV19	NA	TRBJ2-7	TGTGCCAGTAGTGGATCGGGACAGGGCCCCTACGAGCAGTACTTC	CASSGSGQGPYEQYF
TRBD2	TRBV7-2	NA	TRBJ2-7	TGTGCCAGCAGCTTAGCGGGTAGTAGCGGGGGATTCTCCTACGAGCAGTACTTC	CASSLAGSSGGFSYEQYF
TRBD1	TRBV15	NA	TRBJ1-5	TGTGCCACCAGCAGAGGTCGGACAGGTGAAAATCAGCCCCAGCATTTT	CATSRGRTGENQPQHF
NA	TRBV4-2	once	TRBJ1-2	TGTGCCAGCAGCCGAGAGAGCGCTAACTATGGCTACACCTTC	CASSRESANYGYTF
TRBD1	TRBV18	NA	TRBJ2-5	TGTGCCAGCTCTACCGCTCTCCAGGGGGAGAGGGAGACCCAGTACTTC	CASSTALQGERETQYF
TRBD1	TRBV10-3	NA	TRBJ1-2	TGTGCCATCGCCCTCCCGGGACAGGGACTCAACACCTTC	CAIALPGQGLNTF
TRBD1	TRBV5-1	NA	TRBJ1-6	TGCGCCAGCAGCTGGCGGGACAGAAATTCACCCCTCCACTTT	CASSWRDRNSPLHF
NA	TRBV24-1	NA	TRBJ1-4	TGTGCCACCAGTGAGGGTGGGGGCAAGACTAATGAAAAACTGTTTTTT	CATSEGGGKTNEKLFF
NA	TRBV19	NA	TRBJ1-1	TGTGCCAGTAGTATTGGGGGGATTGAAGCTTTCTTT	CASSIGGIEAFF
NA	TRBV19	NA	TRBJ2-1	TGTGCCAGTAGCCATGACCCCGAAACAGGTAATGAGCAGTTCTTC	CASSHDPETGNEQFF
TRBD1	TRBV5-6	NA	TRBJ2-7	TGTGCCAGCAGGGTTGACCGGAGGACAGGGGGCCACGAGCAGTACTTC	CASRVDRRTGGHEQYF
NA	TRBV7-2	NA	TRBJ2-5	TGTGCCAGCAGCTTTATCCCCCAAGAGACCCAGTACTTC	CASSFIPQETQYF
TRBD1	TRBV24-1	once	TRBJ2-5	TGTGCCACCGGGGGACAGGGGGGTCCCCAGTACTTC	CATGGQGGPQYF
NA	TRBV6-5	NA	TRBJ1-2	TGTGCCAGCAGCGTTCATAGAGGCTACACCTTC	CASSVHRGYTF
NA	TRBV12-3/TRBV12-4	NA	TRBJ2-5	TGTGCCAGCAGTCCTAGGACAGTAGAGACCCAGTACTTC	CASSPRTVETQYF
TRBD1	TRBV24-1	NA	TRBJ1-5	TGTGCCACCAGTGATTCGAGAATCGGGACAGGGCGACTTCAGCCCCAGCATTTT	CATSDSRIGTGRLQPQHF